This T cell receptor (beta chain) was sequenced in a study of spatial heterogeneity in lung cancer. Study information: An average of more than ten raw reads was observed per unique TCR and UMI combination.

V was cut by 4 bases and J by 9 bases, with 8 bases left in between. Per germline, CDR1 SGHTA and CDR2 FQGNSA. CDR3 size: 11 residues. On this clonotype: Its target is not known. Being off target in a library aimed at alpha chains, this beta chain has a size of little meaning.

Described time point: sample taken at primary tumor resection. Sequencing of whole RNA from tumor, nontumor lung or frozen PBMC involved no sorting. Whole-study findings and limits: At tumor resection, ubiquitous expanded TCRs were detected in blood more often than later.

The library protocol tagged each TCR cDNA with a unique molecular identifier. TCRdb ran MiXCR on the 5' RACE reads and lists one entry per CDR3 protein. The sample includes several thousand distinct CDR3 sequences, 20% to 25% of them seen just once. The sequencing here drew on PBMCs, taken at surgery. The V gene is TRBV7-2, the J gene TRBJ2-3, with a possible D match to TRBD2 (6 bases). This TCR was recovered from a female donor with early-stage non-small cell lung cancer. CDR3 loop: CASSSRGTQYF. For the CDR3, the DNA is TGTGCCAGCAGCTCCCGGGGGACGCAGTATTTT.